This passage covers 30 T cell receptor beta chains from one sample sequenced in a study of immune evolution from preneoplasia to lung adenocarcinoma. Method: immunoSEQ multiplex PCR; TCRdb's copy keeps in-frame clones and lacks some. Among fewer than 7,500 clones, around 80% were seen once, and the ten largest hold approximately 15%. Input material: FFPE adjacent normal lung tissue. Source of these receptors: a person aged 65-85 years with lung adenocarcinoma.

CDR3 sequence reads: CAWASGGVTDTQYF. CDR3 coding DNA: TGTGCCTGGGCTAGCGGGGGGGTGACAGATACGCAGTATTTT. V and J are TRBV30 and TRBJ2-3, with 12 bases fitting TRBD2. J gave up 3 bases and V 5 bases, and 3 bases lay outside the gene matches. Germline loops: CDR1 GTSNPN, CDR2 SVGIG (reference sequence). The CDR3 covers 14 residues. Complete variable domain (other parts from reference TRBV30 and TRBJ2-3): SQTIHQWPATLVQPVGSPLSLECTVEGTSNPNLYWYRQAAGRGLQLLFYSVGIGQISSEVPQNLSASRPQDRQFILSSKKLLLSDSGFYLCAWASGGVTDTQYFGPGTRLTVL.

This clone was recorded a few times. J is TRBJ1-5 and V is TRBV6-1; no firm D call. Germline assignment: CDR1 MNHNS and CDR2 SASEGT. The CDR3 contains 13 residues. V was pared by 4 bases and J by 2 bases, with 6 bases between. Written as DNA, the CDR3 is TGTGCCAGCAGTGCGGTAGGCAATCAGCCCCAGCATTTT. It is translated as CASSAVGNQPQHF.

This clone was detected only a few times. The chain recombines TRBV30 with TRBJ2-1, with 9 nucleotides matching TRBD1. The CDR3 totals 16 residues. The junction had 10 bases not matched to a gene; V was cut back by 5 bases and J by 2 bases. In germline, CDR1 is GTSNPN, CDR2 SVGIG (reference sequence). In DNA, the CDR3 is TGTGCCTGGGATGATGGACAGGGGTTTCCCTACAATGAGCAGTTCTTC. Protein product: CAWDDGQGFPYNEQFF.

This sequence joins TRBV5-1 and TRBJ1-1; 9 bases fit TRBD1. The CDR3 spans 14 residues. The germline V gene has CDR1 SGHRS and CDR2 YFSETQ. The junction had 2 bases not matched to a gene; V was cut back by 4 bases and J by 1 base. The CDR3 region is CASSPGQGNTEAFF. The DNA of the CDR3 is TGCGCCAGCAGCCCGGGACAGGGGAACACTGAAGCTTTCTTT.

The CDR3 spells CASSRSGKSTDTQYF. The CDR3 region has the DNA TGTGCCAGCAGCCGGTCGGGGAAATCCACAGATACGCAGTATTTT. The genes are TRBV5-4 and TRBJ2-3; D may be TRBD2 (5 bases). The V gene's germline CDR1 is SGHNT and CDR2 YYREEE (reference sequence). This CDR3 contains 15 residues. Between the trimmed V and J ends, which lost 4 bases and 2 bases, there was a span of 14 bases. The full variable domain, completed using reference TRBV5-4 and TRBJ2-3, is ETGVTQSPTHLIKTRGQQVTLRCSSQSGHNTVSWYQQALGQGPQFIFQYYREEENGRGNFPPRFSGLQFPNYSSELNVNALELDDSALYLCASSRSGKSTDTQYFGPGTRLTVL.

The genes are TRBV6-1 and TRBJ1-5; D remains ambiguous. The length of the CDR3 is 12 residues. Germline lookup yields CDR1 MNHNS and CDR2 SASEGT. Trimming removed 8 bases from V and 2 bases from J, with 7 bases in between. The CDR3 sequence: CASSEGNQPQHF. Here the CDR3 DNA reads TGTGCCAGCTCAGAGGGCAATCAGCCCCAGCATTTT.

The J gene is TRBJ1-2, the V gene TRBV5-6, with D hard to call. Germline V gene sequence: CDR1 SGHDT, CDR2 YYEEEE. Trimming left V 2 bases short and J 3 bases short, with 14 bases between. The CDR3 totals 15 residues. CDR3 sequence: CASSFLTQDDYGYTF. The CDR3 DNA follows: TGTGCCAGCAGCTTTTTGACCCAAGACGACTATGGCTACACCTTC.

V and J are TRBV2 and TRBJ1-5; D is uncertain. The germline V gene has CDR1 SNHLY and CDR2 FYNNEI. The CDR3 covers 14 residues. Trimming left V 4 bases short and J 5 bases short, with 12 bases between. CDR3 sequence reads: CASSALRLDQPQHF. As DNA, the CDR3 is TGTGCCAGCAGTGCTTTGAGATTAGATCAGCCCCAGCATTTT.

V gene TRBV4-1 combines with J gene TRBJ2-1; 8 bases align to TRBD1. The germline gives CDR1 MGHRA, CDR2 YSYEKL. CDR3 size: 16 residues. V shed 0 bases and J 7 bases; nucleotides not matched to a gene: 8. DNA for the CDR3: TGCGCCAGCAGCCAAGATAACCAGGGGGCGCAGAATGAGCAGTTCTTC. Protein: CASSQDNQGAQNEQFF.

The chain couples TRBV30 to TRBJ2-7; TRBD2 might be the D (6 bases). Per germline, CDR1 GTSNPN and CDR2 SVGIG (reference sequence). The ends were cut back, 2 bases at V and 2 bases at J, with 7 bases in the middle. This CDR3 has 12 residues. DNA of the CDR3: TGTGCCTGGAGTCCGGGGGCCTACGAGCAGTACTTC. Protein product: CAWSPGAYEQYF.

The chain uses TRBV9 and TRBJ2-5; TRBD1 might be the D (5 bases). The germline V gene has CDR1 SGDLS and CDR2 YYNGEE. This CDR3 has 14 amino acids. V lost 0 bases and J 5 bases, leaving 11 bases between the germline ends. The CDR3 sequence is CASSVGQGGETQYF. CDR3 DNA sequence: TGTGCCAGCAGCGTAGGTCAGGGTGGGGAGACCCAGTACTTC.

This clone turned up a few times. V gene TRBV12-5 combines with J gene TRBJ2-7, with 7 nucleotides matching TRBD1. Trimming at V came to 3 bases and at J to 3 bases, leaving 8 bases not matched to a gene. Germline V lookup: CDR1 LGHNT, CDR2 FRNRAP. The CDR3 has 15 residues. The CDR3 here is CASGLMTGQYYEQYF. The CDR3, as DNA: TGTGCTAGTGGTTTAATGACGGGACAGTACTACGAGCAGTACTTC.

CDR3 in DNA: TGTGCCAGCAGTTTTAACCGGGGGACCTACGAGCAGTACTTC. It encodes CASSFNRGTYEQYF. V is TRBV27 and J is TRBJ2-7; TRBD2 might be the D (6 bases). Trimming left V 3 bases short and J 2 bases short, with 11 bases between. The CDR3 is 14 residues long. Germline V lookup: CDR1 MNHEY, CDR2 SMNVEV (reference sequence).

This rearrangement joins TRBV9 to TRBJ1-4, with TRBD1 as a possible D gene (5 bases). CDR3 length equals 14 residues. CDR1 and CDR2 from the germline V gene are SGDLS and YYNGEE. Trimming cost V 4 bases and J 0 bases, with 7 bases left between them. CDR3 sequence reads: CASSLQATNEKLFF. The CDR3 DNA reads TGTGCCAGCAGCCTACAGGCAACTAATGAAAAACTGTTTTTT.

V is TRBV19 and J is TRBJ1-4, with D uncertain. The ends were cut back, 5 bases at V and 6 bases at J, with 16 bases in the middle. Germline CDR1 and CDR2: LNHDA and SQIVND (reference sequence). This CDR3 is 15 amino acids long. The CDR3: CASSPRGGSDEKLFF. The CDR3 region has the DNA TGTGCCAGTAGTCCCCGAGGAGGGTCGGATGAAAAACTGTTTTTT.

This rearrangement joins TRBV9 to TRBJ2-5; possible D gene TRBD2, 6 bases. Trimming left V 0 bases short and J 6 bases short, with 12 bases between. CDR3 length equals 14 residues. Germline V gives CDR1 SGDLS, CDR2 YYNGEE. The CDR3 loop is CASSVGGDAQTQYF. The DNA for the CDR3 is TGTGCCAGCAGCGTAGGGGGGGACGCTCAGACCCAGTACTTC.

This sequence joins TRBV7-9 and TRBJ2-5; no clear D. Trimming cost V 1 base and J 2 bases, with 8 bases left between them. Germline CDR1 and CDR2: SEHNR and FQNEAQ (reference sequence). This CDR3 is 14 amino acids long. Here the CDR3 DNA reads TGTGCCAGCAGCTTAGTTGGGCTTCAAGAGACCCAGTACTTC. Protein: CASSLVGLQETQYF.

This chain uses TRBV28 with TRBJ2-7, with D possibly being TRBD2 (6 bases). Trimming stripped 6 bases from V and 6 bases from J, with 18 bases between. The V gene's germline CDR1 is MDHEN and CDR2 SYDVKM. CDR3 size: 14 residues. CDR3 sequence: CASRAGTDSSEQYF. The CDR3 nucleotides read TGTGCCAGCAGGGCCGGGACTGACTCATCCGAGCAGTACTTC.

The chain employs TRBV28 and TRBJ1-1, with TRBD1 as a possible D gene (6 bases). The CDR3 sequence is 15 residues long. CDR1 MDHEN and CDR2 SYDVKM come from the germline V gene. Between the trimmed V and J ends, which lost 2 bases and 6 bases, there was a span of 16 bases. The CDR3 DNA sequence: TGTGCCAGCAGTTTACGAGTATACAGGGTCCCTGAAGCTTTCTTT. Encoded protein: CASSLRVYRVPEAFF.

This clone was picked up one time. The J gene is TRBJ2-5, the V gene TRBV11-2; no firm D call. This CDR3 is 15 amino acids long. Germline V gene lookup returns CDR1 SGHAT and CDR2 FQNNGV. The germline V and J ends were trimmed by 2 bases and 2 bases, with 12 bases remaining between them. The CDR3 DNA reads TGTGCCAGCAGCTTACGAGGTGGAGAGCAAGAGACCCAGTACTTC. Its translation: CASSLRGGEQETQYF. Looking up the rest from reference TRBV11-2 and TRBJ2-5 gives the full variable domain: EAGVAQSPRYKIIEKRQSVAFWCNPISGHATLYWYQQILGQGPKLLIQFQNNGVVDDSQLPKDRFSAERLKGVDSTLKIQPAKLEDSAVYLCASSLRGGEQETQYFGPGTRLLVL.

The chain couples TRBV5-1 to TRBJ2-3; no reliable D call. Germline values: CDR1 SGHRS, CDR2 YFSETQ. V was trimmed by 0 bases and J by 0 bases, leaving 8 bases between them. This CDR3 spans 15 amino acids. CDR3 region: CASSLAELSTDTQYF. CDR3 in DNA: TGCGCCAGCAGCTTGGCCGAACTTAGCACAGATACGCAGTATTTT.

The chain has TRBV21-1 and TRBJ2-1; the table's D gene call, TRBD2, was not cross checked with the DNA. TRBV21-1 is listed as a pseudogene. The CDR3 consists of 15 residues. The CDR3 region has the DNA TGTGCCAGCCCCCCGGCGGGGGTAGGTTACAATGAGCAGTTCTTC. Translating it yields CASPPAGVGYNEQFF.

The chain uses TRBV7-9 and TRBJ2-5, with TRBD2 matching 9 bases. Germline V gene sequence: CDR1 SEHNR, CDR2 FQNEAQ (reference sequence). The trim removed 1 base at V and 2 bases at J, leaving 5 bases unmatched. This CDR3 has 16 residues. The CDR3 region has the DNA TGTGCCAGCAGCTTAGGACTAGCGGTACAACAAGAGACCCAGTACTTC. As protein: CASSLGLAVQQETQYF.

CDR3 in DNA: TGTGCCAGCAGCTTCAATGGACAGGGCACAGATACGCAGTATTTT. Translation: CASSFNGQGTDTQYF. The chain is built from TRBV4-2 and TRBJ2-3; 7 positions match TRBD1. The germline V gene has CDR1 LGHNA and CDR2 YNFKEQ. With 5 bases clipped from V and 1 base from J, the junction kept 6 bases outside the gene matches. This CDR3 comprises 15 residues.

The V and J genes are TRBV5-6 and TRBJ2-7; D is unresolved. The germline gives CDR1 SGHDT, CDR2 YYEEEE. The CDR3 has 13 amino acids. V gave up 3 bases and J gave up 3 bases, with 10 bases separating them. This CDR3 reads CASSSGFYYEQYF. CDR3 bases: TGTGCCAGCAGCTCGGGCTTCTACTACGAGCAGTACTTC. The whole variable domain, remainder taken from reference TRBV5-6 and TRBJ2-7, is DAGVTQSPTHLIKTRGQQVTLRCSPKSGHDTVSWYQQALGQGPQFIFQYYEEEERQRGNFPDRFSGHQFPNYSSELNVNALLLGDSALYLCASSSGFYYEQYFGPGTRLTVT.

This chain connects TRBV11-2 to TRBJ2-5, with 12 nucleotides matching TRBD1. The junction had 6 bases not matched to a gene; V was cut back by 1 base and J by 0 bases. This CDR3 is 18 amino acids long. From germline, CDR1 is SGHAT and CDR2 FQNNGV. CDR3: CASSLGGTGGEYQETQYF. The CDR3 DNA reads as TGTGCCAGCAGCTTAGGTGGGACAGGGGGCGAGTACCAAGAGACCCAGTACTTC.

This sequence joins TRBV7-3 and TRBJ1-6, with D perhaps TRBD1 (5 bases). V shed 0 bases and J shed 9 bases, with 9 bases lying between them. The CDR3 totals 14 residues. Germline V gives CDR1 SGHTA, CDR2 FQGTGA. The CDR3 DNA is TGTGCCAGCAGCTTAACCCGGGACCGTTCACCCCTCCACTTT. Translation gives CASSLTRDRSPLHF.

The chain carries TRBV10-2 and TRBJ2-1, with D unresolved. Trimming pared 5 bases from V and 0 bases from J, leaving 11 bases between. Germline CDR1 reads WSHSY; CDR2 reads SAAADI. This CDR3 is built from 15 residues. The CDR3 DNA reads TGCGCCAGCAGTTTAGGAGTTAGCTCCTACAATGAGCAGTTCTTC. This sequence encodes CASSLGVSSYNEQFF.

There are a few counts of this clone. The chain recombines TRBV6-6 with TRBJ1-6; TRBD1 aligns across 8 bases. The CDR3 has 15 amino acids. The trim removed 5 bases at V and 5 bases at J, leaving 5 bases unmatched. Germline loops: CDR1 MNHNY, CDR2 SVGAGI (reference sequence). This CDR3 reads CASSSGQGDNSPLHF. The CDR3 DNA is TGTGCCAGCAGTAGCGGACAGGGAGATAATTCACCCCTCCACTTT.

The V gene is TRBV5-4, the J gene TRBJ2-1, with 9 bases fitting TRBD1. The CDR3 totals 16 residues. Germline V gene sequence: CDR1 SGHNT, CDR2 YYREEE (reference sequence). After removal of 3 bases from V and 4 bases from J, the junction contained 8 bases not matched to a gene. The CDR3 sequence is CASSSPGTGWYNEQFF. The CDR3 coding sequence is TGTGCCAGCAGCTCCCCGGGGACAGGGTGGTACAATGAGCAGTTCTTC.